This T cell receptor (beta chain) was captured in a study of T-cell reconstitution after alpha-beta-depleted transplantation in children. TCRbeta library construction was performed incorporating unique molecular identifiers. In TCRdb, the PCR reads were re-called with MiXCR into one record per CDR3 protein. The data show some 290,000 distinct CDR3 sequences, nearly 10% seen once. The V gene's germline CDR1 is SGHRS and CDR2 YFSETQ. The CDR3 extends over 14 amino acids. Trimming removed 4 bases from V and 2 bases from J, with 11 bases in between. This clonotype was detected only a few times. The receptor's source is a human donor who donated a stem cell graft to a child with SCID. The J gene is TRBJ2-3, the V gene TRBV5-1; no reliable D call. The sequences come from PBMCs from the stem cell graft donor, collected from the stem cell graft. Written as DNA, the CDR3 is TGCGCCAGCAGCCACACCGGCCCCACAGATACGCAGTATTTT. Its translation: CASSHTGPTDTQYF.